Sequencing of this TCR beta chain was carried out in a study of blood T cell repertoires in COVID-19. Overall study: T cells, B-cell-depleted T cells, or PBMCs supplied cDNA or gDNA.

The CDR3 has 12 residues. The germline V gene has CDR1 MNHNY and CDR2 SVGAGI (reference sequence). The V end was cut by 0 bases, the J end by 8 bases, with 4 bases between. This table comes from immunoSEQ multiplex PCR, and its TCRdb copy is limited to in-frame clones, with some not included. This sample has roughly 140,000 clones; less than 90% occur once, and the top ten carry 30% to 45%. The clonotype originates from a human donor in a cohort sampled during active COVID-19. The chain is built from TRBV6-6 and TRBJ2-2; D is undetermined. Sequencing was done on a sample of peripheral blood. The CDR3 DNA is TGTGCCAGCAGTTACTCAGCGGGGGAGCTGTTTTTT. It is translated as CASSYSAGELFF.